This T cell receptor (beta chain) was recovered during a study of cytomegalovirus exposure and HLA in healthy donors. Here immunoSEQ multiplex PCR was the method, and the copy in TCRdb shows in-frame clones only, minus some. The sample consists of around 260,000 clones, about 90% of them appearing once. Germline V gene lookup returns CDR1 MDHEN and CDR2 SYDVKM. Trimming removed 4 bases at V and 1 base at J, with 7 bases between. This CDR3 contains 13 residues. The source is a woman aged 25 to 39 in good health and CMV-seronegative. This sequence joins TRBV28 and TRBJ2-5; D is perhaps TRBD2 (5 bases). Sequencing was done on a sample of PBMCs. In nucleotides, the CDR3 is TGTGCCAGCAGTTCGAGGGTCCAAGAGACCCAGTACTTC. Its protein is CASSSRVQETQYF.